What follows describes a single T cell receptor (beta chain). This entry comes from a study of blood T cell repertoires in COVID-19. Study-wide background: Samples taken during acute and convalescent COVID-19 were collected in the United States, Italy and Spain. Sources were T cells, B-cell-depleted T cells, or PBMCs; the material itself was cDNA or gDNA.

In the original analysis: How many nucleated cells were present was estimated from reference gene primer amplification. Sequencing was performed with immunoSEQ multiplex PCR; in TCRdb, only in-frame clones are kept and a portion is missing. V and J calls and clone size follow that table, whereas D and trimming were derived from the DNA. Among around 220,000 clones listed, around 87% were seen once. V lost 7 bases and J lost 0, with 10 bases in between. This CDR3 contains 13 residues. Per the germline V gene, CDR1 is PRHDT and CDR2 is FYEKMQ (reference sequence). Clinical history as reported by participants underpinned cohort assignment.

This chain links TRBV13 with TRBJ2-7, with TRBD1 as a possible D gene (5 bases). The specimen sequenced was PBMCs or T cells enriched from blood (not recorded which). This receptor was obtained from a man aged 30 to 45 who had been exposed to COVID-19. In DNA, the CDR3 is TGTGCCAGCAAGCAGGGCCTCTCCTACGAGCAGTACTTC. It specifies CASKQGLSYEQYF.